This T cell receptor beta chain was captured by sequencing in a study of CD4 T cell repertoires in COVID-19. Whole-study results and caveats: Several top expanded SARS-CoV-2-reactive clonotypes were shared by two or three memory subsets.

Deletions cut 5 bases from V and 0 bases from J, with 13 bases between. This CDR3 has 15 amino acids. Germline loops: CDR1 SEHNR, CDR2 FQNEAQ (reference sequence). No culture step preceded sequencing of the ex vivo isolated memory T cells. Concerning this clone: Antigen: not known.

Using immunoSEQ multiplex PCR, the repertoire was profiled, and TCRdb retains in-frame clones only, with some absent. The sample shows fewer than 30,000 clones, 93% of them seen only once. This receptor was taken from a human donor who had COVID-19. V is TRBV7-9 and J is TRBJ1-1; TRBD1 might be the D (6 bases). The source material was circulating follicular helper CD4+ T cells (cTfh) from blood, sampled before the COVID-19 pandemic. DNA for the CDR3: TGTGCCAGCAGCCCGGGGGGCATCATGAACACTGAAGCTTTCTTT. Translation: CASSPGGIMNTEAFF.